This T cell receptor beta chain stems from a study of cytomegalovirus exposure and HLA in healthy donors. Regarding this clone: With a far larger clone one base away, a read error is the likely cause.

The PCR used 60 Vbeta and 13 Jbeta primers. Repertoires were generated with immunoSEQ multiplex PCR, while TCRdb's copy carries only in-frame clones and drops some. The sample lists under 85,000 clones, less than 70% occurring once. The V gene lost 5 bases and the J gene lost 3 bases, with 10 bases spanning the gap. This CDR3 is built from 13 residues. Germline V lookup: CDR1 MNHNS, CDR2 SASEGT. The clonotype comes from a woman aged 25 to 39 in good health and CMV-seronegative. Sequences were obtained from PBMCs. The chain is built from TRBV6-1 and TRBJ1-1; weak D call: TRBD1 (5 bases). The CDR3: CASSTQGDTEAFF. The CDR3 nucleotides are TGTGCCAGCAGTACCCAAGGGGACACTGAAGCTTTCTTT.